Listed here is a single T cell receptor (beta chain). Its specificity is unknown. Here immunoSEQ multiplex PCR was the method, and the copy in TCRdb shows in-frame clones only, minus some. The profile shows 95,000 to 100,000 clones, about nine tenths of them singletons. This sample was included in a study of T cell responses to AZD1222 COVID-19 vaccine. The study's findings and limits: White British donors predominated, females outnumbered males, and clonal diversity was possibly underestimated.

There are 19 residues in the CDR3. The germline gives CDR1 SGHNT, CDR2 YENEEA. Trimming took off 5 bases at V and 2 bases at J, with 25 bases between the two ends. The chain is built from TRBV11-3 and TRBJ2-1; TRBD1 is a possible D gene (11 bases). This receptor was taken from an adult who received the AZD1222 COVID-19 vaccine. The specimen was peripheral blood, collected 28 days after the second AZD1222 dose. The CDR3 sequence is CASSGTGGTSDQAYNEQFF. CDR3 coding DNA: TGTGCCAGCAGCGGGACAGGGGGGACTAGCGACCAAGCCTACAATGAGCAGTTCTTC.